Listed below are T cell receptor beta chains from one sample, sequenced in a study of T-cell reconstitution after alpha-beta-depleted transplantation in children. One entry per CDR3 protein, called by TCRdb with MiXCR from the PCR reads. Here the sample spans some 280,000 distinct CDR3 sequences, 9.9% being singletons. The material sequenced was PBMCs from the stem cell graft donor, taken from the stem cell graft. The receptor source for this set is a human donor who donated a stem cell graft to a child with SCID. The CDR3 runs from the conserved cysteine through the conserved F or W. The D gene is left open where the match is weak. Size is omitted from some rows. Given values are once, few, many or a class for expanded clones.

abundance | d_gene | j_gene | v_gene | CDR3nt | CDR3aa
NA | NA | TRBJ1-2 | TRBV12-3/TRBV12-4 | TGTGCCAGCAGGGGGGGGACAACTAACTATGGCTACACCTTC | CASRGGTTNYGYTF
NA | NA | TRBJ2-7 | TRBV5-1 | TGCGCCAGCAGCTGGAGGGACAGCACCTACGAGCAGCACTTC | CASSWRDSTYEQHF
few | NA | TRBJ2-3 | TRBV10-3 | TGTGCCATCAGTGAGGGAACCGGGTCAGATACGCAGTATTTT | CAISEGTGSDTQYF
NA | NA | TRBJ2-1 | TRBV5-1 | TGCGCCAGCAGCACCGCCGGGGCCAATGAGCAGTTCTTC | CASSTAGANEQFF
NA | NA | TRBJ2-5 | TRBV28 | TGTGCCAGCAGTCGCCAAGGACAGACGGAGACCCAGTACTTC | CASSRQGQTETQYF
NA | NA | TRBJ2-7 | TRBV29-1 | TGCAGCGCCAAAGGGGGCGGGGGACCCTTCTACGAGCAGTACTTC | CSAKGGGGPFYEQYF
many | NA | TRBJ2-5 | TRBV5-1 | TGCGCCAGCAGCTTGAACGGGGCAGCCCAAGAGACCCAGTACTTC | CASSLNGAAQETQYF
NA | NA | TRBJ2-7 | TRBV20-1 | TGCAGTGCTAGAGCCCCCGCGCCCCCCTACGAGCAGTACTTC | CSARAPAPPYEQYF
few | NA | TRBJ1-4 | TRBV7-8 | TGTGCCAGCAGCTCTGCCGGGTCCAGGGGTGAAAAACTGTTTTTT | CASSSAGSRGEKLFF
NA | TRBD1 | TRBJ1-5 | TRBV2 | TGTGCCAGCAGTGCTGACAGGGCTGGCAATCAGCCCCAGCATTTT | CASSADRAGNQPQHF
NA | NA | TRBJ2-2 | TRBV7-9 | TGTGCCAGCAGCTTTTCACGGTTCACCGGGGAGCTGTTTTTT | CASSFSRFTGELFF
many | NA | TRBJ2-7 | TRBV5-1 | TGCGCCAGCAGCCACCCCTCCGACGAGCAGTACTTC | CASSHPSDEQYF
many | TRBD1 | TRBJ2-2 | TRBV5-6 | TGTGCCAGCAGCCAGGGACAGTACACCGGGGAGCTGTTTTTT | CASSQGQYTGELFF
many | TRBD2 | TRBJ2-1 | TRBV5-1 | TGCGCCAGCAGCTTGCTTAGCGGGGTCAATGAGCAGTTCTTC | CASSLLSGVNEQFF
NA | NA | TRBJ1-2 | TRBV2 | TGTGCCAGCAGTGATTTGGCTAACTATGGCTACACCTTC | CASSDLANYGYTF
NA | NA | TRBJ2-7 | TRBV4-2 | TGTGCCAGCAGCCAAGATTTGAGAAGGACAGTTTATGGCGAGCAGTACTTC | CASSQDLRRTVYGEQYF
NA | TRBD2 | TRBJ2-3 | TRBV9 | TGTGCCAGCAGCCCCCGACTGGCGGGGGGACAAGATACGCAGTATTTT | CASSPRLAGGQDTQYF
few | TRBD1 | TRBJ1-2 | TRBV6-4 | TGTGCCAGCAGCCCAGTCCCGGGACAGGGTAAAAGGCCTAACTATGGCTACACCTTC | CASSPVPGQGKRPNYGYTF
NA | TRBD1 | TRBJ2-1 | TRBV10-3 | TGTGCCATCAGTGAGGTAAAGGGGGCGATTAAGGATGAGCAGTTCTTC | CAISEVKGAIKDEQFF
many | TRBD1 | TRBJ1-1 | TRBV25-1 | TGTGCCAGCAGTACCCAACAGGGGGCTGGTAGCACTGAAGCTTTCTTT | CASSTQQGAGSTEAFF
many | NA | TRBJ1-5 | TRBV18 | TGTGCCAGCTCACCAGGGCGGGATCAGCCCCAGCATTTT | CASSPGRDQPQHF
many | NA | TRBJ2-5 | TRBV20-1 | TGCAGTGCGCTCGGACCCCAAGAGACCCAGTACTTC | CSALGPQETQYF
few | NA | TRBJ2-6 | TRBV7-9 | TGTGCCGGACGGCAGCAGTCTGGGGCCAACGTCCTGACTTTC | CAGRQQSGANVLTF
NA | TRBD2 | TRBJ2-1 | TRBV5-1 | TGCGCCAGCAGGATAGCGGGGGAGAGCTCCTACAATGAGCAGTTCTTC | CASRIAGESSYNEQFF
NA | TRBD1 | TRBJ1-2 | TRBV29-1 | TGCAGCGTCCCCACCAGTGACCGGACAGGGGTGAACTATGGCTACACCTTC | CSVPTSDRTGVNYGYTF
NA | NA | TRBJ1-6 | TRBV12-3/TRBV12-4 | TGTGCCAGCAGTTTAGTAACAGGAGTTTCCAATTCACCCCTCCACTTT | CASSLVTGVSNSPLHF
few | NA | TRBJ2-3 | TRBV7-9 | TGTGCCAGCAGCTCACCGGGGACGCCCACAGATACGCAGTATTTT | CASSSPGTPTDTQYF
many | TRBD2 | TRBJ2-1 | TRBV6-5 | TGTGCCAGCAGTTACTCAACCGCGGGGACTAGTGTTAATGAGCAGTTCTTC | CASSYSTAGTSVNEQFF
few | NA | TRBJ2-7 | TRBV7-8 | TGTGCCAGCAGCCTTTATATCCTCGACGGCTACGAGCAGTACTTC | CASSLYILDGYEQYF
few | NA | TRBJ2-2 | TRBV10-3 | TGTGCCATCAGTGAGTCGCCGGACCCCGGGACCGGGGAGCTGTTTTTT | CAISESPDPGTGELFF
NA | TRBD1 | TRBJ1-1 | TRBV9 | TGTGCCAGCAGCGAGACAGGGGGCGGCACTGAAGCTTTCTTT | CASSETGGGTEAFF
few | NA | TRBJ2-7 | TRBV10-3 | TGTGCCATCAGTGAGCCGGGACTTTCGTCCTACGAGCAGTACTTC | CAISEPGLSSYEQYF
NA | TRBD2 | TRBJ2-1 | TRBV10-3 | TGTGCCGTGGGAGGGAGCTCCTACAATGAGCAGTTCTTC | CAVGGSSYNEQFF
NA | NA | TRBJ2-1 | TRBV12-3/TRBV12-4 | TGTGCCAGCAGTCTCCAGGGGGAGCAGTTCTTC | CASSLQGEQFF